This T cell receptor beta chain came from a study of CD4 T cells in relation to SARS-CoV-2 and coronaviruses. Across the study: The HLA restriction of the shared crossreactive spike epitopes was mapped.

The V gene end was trimmed by 7 bases and the J gene end by 3 bases; junction bases not matched to a gene: 2. Germline CDR1 reads LGHDT; CDR2 reads YNNKEL (reference sequence). CDR3 length: 13 amino acids. Assay used: immunoSEQ multiplex PCR; TCRdb lists only in-frame clones, some missing. This table has tens of thousands of clones, over 75% appearing once. Unexposed donor CD4+ T cells date from about 2011-2018, before the COVID-19 pandemic. The cells were cultured for approximately ten days before CD4+ T cells were isolated. Some 1.9 million PBMCs per well were cultured with approximately 9.2 IU/ml IL-2. In the case of this clone: Its target is not known.

The chain has TRBV3-1 (or the pseudogene TRBV3-2) and TRBJ2-7; TRBD2 matches 11 bases. Material for sequencing was CD4+ T cells from PBMCs, cultured in vitro. This TCR derives from a human donor in good health. The DNA of the CDR3 is TGTGCCAGCACCGGGACTAGCGGCTACGAGCAGTACTTC. Translated: CASTGTSGYEQYF.